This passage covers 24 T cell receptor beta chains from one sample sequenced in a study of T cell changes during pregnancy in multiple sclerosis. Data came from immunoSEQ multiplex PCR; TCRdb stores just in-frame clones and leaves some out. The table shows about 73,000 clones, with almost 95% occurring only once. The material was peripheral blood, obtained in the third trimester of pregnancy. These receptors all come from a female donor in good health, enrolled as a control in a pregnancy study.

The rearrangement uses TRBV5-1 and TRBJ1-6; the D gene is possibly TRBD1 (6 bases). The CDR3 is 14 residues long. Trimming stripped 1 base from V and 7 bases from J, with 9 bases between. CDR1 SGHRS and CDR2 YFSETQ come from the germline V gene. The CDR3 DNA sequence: TGCGCCAGCAGCTTGACAGGGCTAAATTCACCCCTCCACTTT. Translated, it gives CASSLTGLNSPLHF.

The CDR3 DNA reads as TGTGCCAGCAGAAACAGGGGCGGCTACACCTTC. Protein: CASRNRGGYTF. The V call is TRBV6-5, the J call TRBJ1-2; 7 bases are shared with TRBD1. J gave up 8 bases and V 6 bases, and 3 bases lay outside the gene matches. Germline V gene lookup returns CDR1 MNHEY and CDR2 SVGAGI. There are 11 residues in the CDR3.

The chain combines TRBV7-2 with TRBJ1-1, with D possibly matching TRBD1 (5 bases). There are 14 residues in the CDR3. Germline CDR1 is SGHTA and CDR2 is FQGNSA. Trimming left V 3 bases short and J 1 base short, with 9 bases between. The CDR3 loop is CASSLTARNTEAFF. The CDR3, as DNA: TGTGCCAGCAGCTTGACAGCTAGGAACACTGAAGCTTTCTTT.

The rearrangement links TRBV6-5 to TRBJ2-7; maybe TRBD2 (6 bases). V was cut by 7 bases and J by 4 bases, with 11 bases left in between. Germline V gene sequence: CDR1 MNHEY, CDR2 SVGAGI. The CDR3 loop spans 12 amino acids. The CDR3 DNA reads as TGTGCCAGCACCGACGGGGGTTACGAGCAGTACTTC. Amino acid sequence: CASTDGGYEQYF.

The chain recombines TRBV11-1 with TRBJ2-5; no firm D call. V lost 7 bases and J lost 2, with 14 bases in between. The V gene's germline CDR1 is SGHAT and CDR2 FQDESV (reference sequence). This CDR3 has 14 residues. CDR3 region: CASTMEYGQETQYF. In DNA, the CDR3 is TGTGCCAGCACCATGGAATACGGGCAAGAGACCCAGTACTTC.

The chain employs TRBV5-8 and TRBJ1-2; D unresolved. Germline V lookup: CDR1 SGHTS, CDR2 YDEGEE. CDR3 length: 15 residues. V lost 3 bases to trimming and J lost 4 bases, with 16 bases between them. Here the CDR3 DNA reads TGTGCCAGCAGCTCTAAGTACCCTGGGAGCTATGGCTACACCTTC. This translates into CASSSKYPGSYGYTF.

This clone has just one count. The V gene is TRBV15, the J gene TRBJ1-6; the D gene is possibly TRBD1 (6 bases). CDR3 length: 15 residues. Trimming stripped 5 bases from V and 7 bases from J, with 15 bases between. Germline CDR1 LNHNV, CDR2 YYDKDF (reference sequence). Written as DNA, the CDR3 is TGTGCCACCAGCGAGGTGAAGACAGGCAATTCACCCCTCCACTTT. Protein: CATSEVKTGNSPLHF.

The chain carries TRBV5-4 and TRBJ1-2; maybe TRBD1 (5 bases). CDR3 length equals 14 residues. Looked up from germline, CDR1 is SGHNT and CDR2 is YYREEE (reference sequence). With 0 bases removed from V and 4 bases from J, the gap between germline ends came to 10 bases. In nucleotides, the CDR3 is TGTGCCAGCAGCTTGGGGGGGGAATTCTATGGCTACACCTTC. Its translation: CASSLGGEFYGYTF.

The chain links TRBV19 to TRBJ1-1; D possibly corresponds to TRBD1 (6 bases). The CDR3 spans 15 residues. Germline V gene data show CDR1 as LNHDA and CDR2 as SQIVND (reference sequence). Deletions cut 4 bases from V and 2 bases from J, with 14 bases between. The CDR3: CASSRAGAQNTEAFF. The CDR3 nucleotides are TGTGCCAGTAGTAGGGCAGGGGCCCAAAACACTGAAGCTTTCTTT.

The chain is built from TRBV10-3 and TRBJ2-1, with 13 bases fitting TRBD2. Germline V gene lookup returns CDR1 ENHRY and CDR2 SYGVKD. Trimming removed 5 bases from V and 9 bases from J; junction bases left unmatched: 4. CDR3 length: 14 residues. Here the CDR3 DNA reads TGTGCCATCAGTACTAGCGGGGGGGCCATTGAGCAGTTCTTC. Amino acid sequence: CAISTSGGAIEQFF.

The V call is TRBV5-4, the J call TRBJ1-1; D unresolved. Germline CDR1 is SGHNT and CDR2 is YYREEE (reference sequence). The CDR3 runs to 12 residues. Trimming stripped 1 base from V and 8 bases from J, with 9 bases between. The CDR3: CASSLLGREAFF. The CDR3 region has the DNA TGTGCCAGCAGCTTGTTGGGCAGGGAAGCTTTCTTT.

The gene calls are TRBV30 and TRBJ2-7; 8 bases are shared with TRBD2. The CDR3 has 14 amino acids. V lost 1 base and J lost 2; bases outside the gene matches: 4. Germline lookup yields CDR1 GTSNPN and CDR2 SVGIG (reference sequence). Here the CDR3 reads CAWSAAGGPYEQYF. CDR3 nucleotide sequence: TGTGCCTGGAGTGCGGCGGGAGGCCCCTACGAGCAGTACTTC.

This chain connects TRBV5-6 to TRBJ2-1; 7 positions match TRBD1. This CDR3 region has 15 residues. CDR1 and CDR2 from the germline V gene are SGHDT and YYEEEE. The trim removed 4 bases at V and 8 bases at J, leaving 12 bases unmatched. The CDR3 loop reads CASSPRTGARDEQFF. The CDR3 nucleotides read TGTGCCAGCAGCCCAAGGACAGGAGCTCGGGATGAGCAGTTCTTC. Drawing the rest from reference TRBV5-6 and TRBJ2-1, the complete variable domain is DAGVTQSPTHLIKTRGQQVTLRCSPKSGHDTVSWYQQALGQGPQFIFQYYEEEERQRGNFPDRFSGHQFPNYSSELNVNALLLGDSALYLCASSPRTGARDEQFFGPGTRLTVL.

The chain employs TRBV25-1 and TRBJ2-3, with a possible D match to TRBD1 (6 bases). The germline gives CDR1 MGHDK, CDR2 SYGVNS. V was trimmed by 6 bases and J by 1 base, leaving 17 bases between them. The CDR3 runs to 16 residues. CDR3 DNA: TGTGCCAGCAGGTCCGGAGCTACAGGGCGCACAGATACGCAGTATTTT. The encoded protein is CASRSGATGRTDTQYF.

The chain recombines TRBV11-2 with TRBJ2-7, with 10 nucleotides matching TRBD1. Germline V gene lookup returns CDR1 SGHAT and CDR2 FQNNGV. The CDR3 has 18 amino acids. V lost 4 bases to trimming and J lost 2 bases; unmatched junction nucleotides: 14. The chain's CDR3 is CASSSPDRDRGGPYEQYF. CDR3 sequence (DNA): TGTGCCAGCAGCTCCCCTGATCGGGACAGGGGCGGTCCCTACGAGCAGTACTTC.

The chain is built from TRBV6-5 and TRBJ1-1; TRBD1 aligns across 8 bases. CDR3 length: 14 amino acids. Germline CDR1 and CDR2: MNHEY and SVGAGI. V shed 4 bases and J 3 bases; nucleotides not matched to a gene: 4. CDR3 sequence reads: CASSFDRGDTEAFF. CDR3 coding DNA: TGTGCCAGCAGTTTCGACAGGGGAGACACTGAAGCTTTCTTT.

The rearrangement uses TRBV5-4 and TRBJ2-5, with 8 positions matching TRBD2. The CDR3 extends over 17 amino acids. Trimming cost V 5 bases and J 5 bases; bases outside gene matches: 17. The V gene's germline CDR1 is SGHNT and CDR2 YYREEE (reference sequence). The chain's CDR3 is CASSFETSGLRGETQYF. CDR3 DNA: TGTGCCAGCAGTTTTGAAACTAGCGGCCTCCGGGGGGAGACCCAGTACTTC.

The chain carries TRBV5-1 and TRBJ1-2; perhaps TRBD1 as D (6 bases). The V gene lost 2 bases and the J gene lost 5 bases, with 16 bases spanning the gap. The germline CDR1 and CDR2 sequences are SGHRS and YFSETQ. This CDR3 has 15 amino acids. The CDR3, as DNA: TGCGCCAGCAGCTTAGTGGGGGCGCATGAGTATGGCTACACCTTC. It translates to CASSLVGAHEYGYTF.

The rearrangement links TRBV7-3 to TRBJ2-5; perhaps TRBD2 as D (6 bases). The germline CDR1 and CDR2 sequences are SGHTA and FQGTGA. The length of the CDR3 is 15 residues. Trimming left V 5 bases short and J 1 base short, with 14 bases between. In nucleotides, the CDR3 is TGTGCCAGCAGCCCAGGTGGTAGCGGCCAAGAGACCCAGTACTTC. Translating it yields CASSPGGSGQETQYF.

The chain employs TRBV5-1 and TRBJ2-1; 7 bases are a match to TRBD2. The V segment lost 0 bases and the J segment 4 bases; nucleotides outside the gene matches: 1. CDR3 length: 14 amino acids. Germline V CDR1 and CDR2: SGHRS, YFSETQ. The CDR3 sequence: CASSLGGGYNEQFF. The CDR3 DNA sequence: TGCGCCAGCAGCTTGGGGGGGGGATACAATGAGCAGTTCTTC.

CDR3 nucleotides: TGTGCCAGCACCGGACAGGGCGTCGGTGAAGCTTTCTTT. Its protein is CASTGQGVGEAFF. The chain recombines TRBV28 with TRBJ1-1; 8 bases are shared with TRBD1. V shed 7 bases, J shed 7 bases, and the junction held 8 bases outside the gene matches. The CDR3 covers 13 residues. The germline CDR1 and CDR2 sequences are MDHEN and SYDVKM.

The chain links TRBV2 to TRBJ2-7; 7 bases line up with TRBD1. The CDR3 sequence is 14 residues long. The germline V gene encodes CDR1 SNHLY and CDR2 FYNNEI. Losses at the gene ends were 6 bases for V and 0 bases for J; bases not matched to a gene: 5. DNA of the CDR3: TGTGCCAGCAGGAGACAGGGCCTCTCCTACGAGCAGTACTTC. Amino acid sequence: CASRRQGLSYEQYF.

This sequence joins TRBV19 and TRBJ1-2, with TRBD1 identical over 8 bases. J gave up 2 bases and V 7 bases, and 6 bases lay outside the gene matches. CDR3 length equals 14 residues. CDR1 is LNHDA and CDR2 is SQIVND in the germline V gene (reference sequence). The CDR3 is CASKVGQANYGYTF. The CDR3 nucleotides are TGTGCCAGTAAAGTGGGACAGGCAAACTATGGCTACACCTTC.

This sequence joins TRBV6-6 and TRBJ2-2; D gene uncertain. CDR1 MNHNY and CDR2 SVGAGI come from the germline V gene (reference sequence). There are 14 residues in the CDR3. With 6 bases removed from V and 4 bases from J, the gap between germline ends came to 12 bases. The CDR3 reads CASSVPESTGELFF. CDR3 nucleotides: TGTGCCAGCAGCGTACCTGAGAGCACCGGGGAGCTGTTTTTT.